This is a list of T cell receptor beta chains from one sample in a study of OX40 agonist ivuxolimab in advanced cancers. Some clones are missing from TCRdb's copy, which holds only in-frame ones; the method was immunoSEQ multiplex PCR. This table has about 68,000 clones, 70% to 90% appearing once. This sample comprised CD4+ or CD8+ T cells sorted from blood, obtained in a trial of the OX40 agonist ivuxolimab. These receptors were taken from an adult with an advanced solid tumor such as melanoma, head and neck, liver or kidney cancer. Both conserved end residues are part of each CDR3. D genes are given only for firm matches. The listing skips clone size in some rows; elsewhere it reads once, few, many or a size class.

clone_size j_call d_call v_call cdr3_aa cdr3_nt
. TRBJ2-5 . TRBV6-5 CASSSLEKTQYF TGTGCCAGCAGTTCGCTTGAGAAGACCCAGTACTTC
. TRBJ2-1 . TRBV12-5 CASGLRAADNEQFF TGTGCTAGTGGTTTGCGGGCAGCAGACAATGAGCAGTTCTTC
once TRBJ2-7 . TRBV5-1 CASSLGQLPQVEQYF TGCGCCAGCAGCTTGGGACAGCTTCCCCAAGTCGAGCAGTACTTC
. TRBJ1-1 . TRBV2 CASSVPLWGSEAFF TGTGCCAGCAGCGTACCCTTGTGGGGTTCTGAAGCTTTCTTT
. TRBJ2-7 . TRBV5-1 CASSSLGTSYEQYF TGCGCCAGCAGCTCGCTCGGGACCTCCTACGAGCAGTACTTC
. TRBJ2-7 . TRBV7-2 CASSPILGAFEQYF TGTGCCAGCAGCCCAATTCTTGGGGCCTTCGAGCAGTACTTC
. TRBJ1-1 . TRBV18 CASSPGGISNTEAFF TGTGCCAGCTCACCAGGGGGCATATCGAACACTGAAGCTTTCTTT
. TRBJ2-7 TRBD1 TRBV5-8 CASRLGGQGSQEQYF TGTGCCAGCAGGCTTGGGGGACAGGGATCGCAGGAGCAGTACTTC
. TRBJ2-2 . TRBV7-9 CASSLIPTRDTGELFF TGTGCCAGCAGCTTAATCCCGACTAGAGATACCGGGGAGCTGTTTTTT
. TRBJ2-2 TRBD2 TRBV4-1 CASSQELRGANTGELFF TGCGCCAGCAGCCAAGAATTGCGGGGGGCGAACACCGGGGAGCTGTTTTTT
. TRBJ1-6 . TRBV7-2 CASSLSGSDSPLHF TGTGCCAGCAGCTTATCGGGCTCAGATTCACCCCTCCACTTT
once TRBJ2-1 . TRBV5-4 CASSPDSNEQFF TGTGCCAGCAGCCCGGACTCCAATGAGCAGTTCTTC
. TRBJ2-5 . TRBV7-9 CASTPNHGAGQEIQYF TGTGCCAGCACCCCGAACCATGGCGCTGGCCAAGAGATCCAGTACTTC
. TRBJ1-4 . TRBV7-2 CASSLTWVGEKLFF TGTGCCAGCAGCCTCACCTGGGTTGGGGAAAAACTGTTTTTT
. TRBJ1-4 . TRBV2 CASSDRVAEKLFF TGTGCCAGCAGTGACAGGGTAGCCGAAAAACTGTTTTTT
. TRBJ1-2 . TRBV7-9 CASSLDGAVYGYTF TGTGCCAGCAGCTTAGATGGGGCTGTCTATGGCTACACCTTC
. TRBJ1-5 . TRBV7-2 CASSLVLAGNQPQHF TGTGCCAGCAGCTTAGTCCTAGCAGGGAATCAGCCCCAGCATTTT
. TRBJ2-3 TRBD1 TRBV5-1 CASSLTGTGVTDTQYF TGCGCCAGCAGCTTGACCGGGACAGGGGTCACAGATACGCAGTATTTT
. TRBJ1-2 . TRBV7-2 CASSLEGTYGYTF TGTGCCAGCAGCTTAGAAGGTACCTATGGCTACACCTTC
. TRBJ1-2 . TRBV5-4 CASSHDTRQNNYGYTF TGTGCCAGCAGCCACGATACTAGACAGAACAACTATGGCTACACCTTC
. TRBJ1-4 TRBD1 TRBV7-2 CASSPSPGDRREKLFF TGTGCCAGCAGCCCCAGTCCAGGGGACAGACGGGAAAAACTGTTTTTT
few TRBJ2-3 . TRBV29-1 CSARQPLTDTQYF TGCAGCGCTCGGCAACCGCTCACAGATACGCAGTATTTT
. TRBJ1-1 . TRBV10-3 CAIKPDKNTEAFF TGTGCCATCAAACCGGACAAGAACACTGAAGCTTTCTTT
. TRBJ2-1 TRBD2 TRBV5-1 CASSSLAGSYNEQFF TGCGCCAGCAGCTCACTAGCGGGGTCCTACAATGAGCAGTTCTTC
. TRBJ2-5 . TRBV11-3 CASSLSDNQETQYF TGTGCCAGCAGCTTGTCTGACAACCAAGAGACCCAGTACTTC
once TRBJ2-1 . TRBV19 CATRDGVYNEQFF TGTGCCACCCGGGACGGGGTCTACAATGAGCAGTTCTTC
once TRBJ1-5 TRBD1 TRBV19 CASSIPYLRTGDNQPQHF TGTGCCAGTAGTATACCCTACCTGCGGACAGGGGACAATCAGCCCCAGCATTTT
. TRBJ2-2 TRBD1 TRBV6-1 CASSTGQGNTGELFF TGTGCCAGCAGTACCGGACAGGGCAACACCGGGGAGCTGTTTTTT
. TRBJ1-4 . TRBV7-2 CASSPSQLATNEKLFF TGTGCCAGCAGCCCCTCCCAACTCGCAACTAATGAAAAACTGTTTTTT
. TRBJ2-3 . TRBV6-1 CASSGNTDTQYF TGTGCCAGCAGTGGCAACACAGATACGCAGTATTTT
. TRBJ1-1 . TRBV7-2 CASSLQGNTEAFF TGTGCCAGCAGCTTACAGGGGAACACTGAAGCTTTCTTT